These 18 T cell receptor beta chains originate from one sample sequenced in a study of cytomegalovirus exposure and HLA in healthy donors. The PCR employed 60 Vbeta primers together with 13 Jbeta primers. Clones were sequenced by immunoSEQ multiplex PCR, and TCRdb holds only the in-frame ones, with some missing. This listing includes roughly 80,000 clones. The sequencing sample was made of PBMCs. These receptor sequences come from a man aged 50 to 59 in good health and CMV-seropositive.

This sequence joins TRBV5-4 and TRBJ1-2; 9 positions agree with TRBD1. Germline CDR1 and CDR2: SGHNT and YYREEE (reference sequence). Unmatched junction bases numbered 6, after V lost 0 bases and J lost 6 bases. The CDR3 totals 15 residues. CDR3 in DNA: TGTGCCAGCAGCTTGGAAACAGGGGGCAAGGATGGCTACACCTTC. Its translation: CASSLETGGKDGYTF.

The chain couples TRBV6-1 to TRBJ1-6, with 8 bases aligning to TRBD1. This CDR3 is built from 13 residues. Germline V gives CDR1 MNHNS, CDR2 SASEGT. J was trimmed by 10 bases and V by 6 bases; bases with no gene match: 5. This CDR3 reads CASRAGGGSPLHF. The CDR3 nucleotides read TGTGCCAGCAGGGCAGGGGGCGGATCACCCCTCCACTTT.

V and J are TRBV14 and TRBJ2-7; 9 nucleotides agree with TRBD1. Germline assignment: CDR1 SGHDN and CDR2 FVKESK. With V trimmed by 5 bases and J by 8 bases, 16 bases remained unmatched. This CDR3 contains 16 residues. CDR3 coding DNA: TGTGCCAGCAGCGACCGGGACAGGGACACCCCCGGCCAGCAGTACTTC. Protein sequence: CASSDRDRDTPGQQYF.

The rearrangement joins TRBV10-2 to TRBJ1-2; a weak D match, TRBD1 (6 bases). The CDR3 has 19 residues. Germline CDR1 reads WSHSY; CDR2 reads SAAADI. V was cut by 5 bases and J by 3 bases, with 28 bases left in between. CDR3: CASSLHTGTGLSRDYGYTF. The CDR3 DNA follows: TGCGCCAGCAGTCTTCACACAGGGACCGGATTATCGAGGGACTATGGCTACACCTTC.

The genes are TRBV4-1 and TRBJ2-5; 13 nucleotides match TRBD2. Germline V gene lookup returns CDR1 MGHRA and CDR2 YSYEKL. This CDR3 region has 15 residues. The V and J ends lost 5 bases and 4 bases, in that order; junction bases with no gene match: 4. In DNA form, the CDR3 reads TGCGCCAGCAGCATACTAGCGGGAGGGGGAGAGACCCAGTACTTC. Translating gives CASSILAGGGETQYF.

This chain links TRBV27 with TRBJ2-5; tentatively, D is TRBD2 (6 bases). CDR1 and CDR2 (germline): MNHEY, SMNVEV (reference sequence). This CDR3 has 13 residues. The V and J ends lost 8 bases and 2 bases respectively, with 12 bases between them. CDR3 sequence: CASGDSTQETQYF. The CDR3 coding sequence is TGTGCCAGCGGGGACTCGACGCAAGAGACCCAGTACTTC.

The rearrangement uses TRBV11-2 and TRBJ2-7; no clear D. The V end was cut by 1 base, the J end by 4 bases, with 8 bases between. Germline V gene data show CDR1 as SGHAT and CDR2 as FQNNGV. The CDR3 covers 13 residues. The CDR3 DNA sequence: TGTGCCAGCAGCTTAGCAGGTAGTTACGAGCAGTACTTC. Its translation is CASSLAGSYEQYF.

This chain uses TRBV11-2 with TRBJ1-2; TRBD1 aligns across 7 bases. Germline-derived CDR1 and CDR2 are SGHAT and FQNNGV. There are 15 residues in the CDR3. V lost 0 bases and J lost 7; bases outside the gene matches: 8. CDR3 in DNA: TGTGCCAGCAGCTTAGATTTGGCCGGGACAGTTGGCTACACCTTC. It translates to CASSLDLAGTVGYTF.

This chain joins TRBV7-2 and TRBJ2-3, with TRBD1 identical over 8 bases. Unmatched junction bases numbered 3, after V lost 4 bases and J lost 6 bases. The length of the CDR3 is 13 residues. Germline CDR1 reads SGHTA; CDR2 reads FQGNSA. CDR3 bases: TGTGCCAGCAGCTCGACAGGGGCTGATACGCAGTATTTT. Its translation: CASSSTGADTQYF. The variable domain in full, completed from reference TRBV7-2 and TRBJ2-3, reads GAGVSQSPSNKVTEKGKDVELRCDPISGHTALYWYRQSLGQGLEFLIYFQGNSAPDKSGLPSDRFSAERTGGSVSTLTIQRTQQEDSAVYLCASSSTGADTQYFGPGTRLTVL.

Regarding this clone: Its ends do not fully match the called genes, so a read error is possible. This same CDR3 is encoded by further DNA sequences in the sample. The chain combines TRBV2 with TRBJ1-5, with a tentative D call TRBD1 (6 bases). The CDR3 consists of 17 residues. Germline lookup yields CDR1 SNHLY and CDR2 FYNNEI. The DNA for the CDR3 is TGTGCCAGTAGTGATGCCGGACGAGGGGGATTCAATCAGCCCCAGCATTTT. The encoded protein is CASSDAGRGGFNQPQHF.

The chain is built from TRBV10-1 and TRBJ2-2; TRBD1 agrees at 9 bases. This CDR3 has 15 residues. V gave up 6 bases and J gave up 0 bases; unmatched junction bases: 2. CDR1 WNHNN and CDR2 SYGVQD come from the germline V gene (reference sequence). The CDR3 DNA reads TGCGCCAGCAGAAGGGACAGGGCGAACACCGGGGAGCTGTTTTTT. Translated: CASRRDRANTGELFF.

This sequence joins TRBV2 and TRBJ1-5; D is uncertain. V was trimmed by 6 bases and J by 3 bases, leaving 6 bases between them. From germline, CDR1 is SNHLY and CDR2 FYNNEI. This CDR3 is 12 amino acids long. DNA for the CDR3: TGTGCCAGCAGGGGAGTCAATCAGCCCCAGCATTTT. Translation gives CASRGVNQPQHF.

The J gene is TRBJ1-2, the V gene TRBV28, with D perhaps TRBD1 (5 bases). Trimming cost V 4 bases and J 4 bases, with 13 bases left between them. The CDR3 runs to 14 residues. Germline V lookup: CDR1 MDHEN, CDR2 SYDVKM. CDR3: CASSSQRGTYGYTF. The CDR3 coding sequence is TGTGCCAGCAGTTCGCAAAGGGGCACCTATGGCTACACCTTC.

The chain recombines TRBV9 with TRBJ1-5; D unclear. CDR1 and CDR2 from the germline V gene are SGDLS and YYNGEE. V was cut by 0 bases and J by 7 bases, with 5 bases left in between. The CDR3 has 12 residues. The CDR3 spells CASSVGGQPQHF. For the CDR3, the DNA is TGTGCCAGCAGCGTAGGTGGCCAGCCCCAGCATTTT.

V and J are TRBV29-1 and TRBJ1-2; D unclear. V was clipped by 3 bases and J by 8 bases, with 10 bases between them. CDR1 is SQVTM, CDR2 ANQGSEA, per germline. The CDR3 has 11 residues. CDR3: CSVDRLGGYTF. CDR3 coding DNA: TGCAGCGTTGACCGACTCGGGGGCTACACCTTC. The full variable domain, rest sourced from reference TRBV29-1 and TRBJ1-2, is SAVISQKPSRDICQRGTSLTIQCQVDSQVTMMFWYRQQPGQSLTLIATANQGSEATYESGFVIDKFPISRPNLTFSTLTVSNMSPEDSSIYLCSVDRLGGYTFGSGTRLTVV.

The chain recombines TRBV18 with TRBJ2-7; TRBD1 agrees at 11 bases. CDR3 length: 14 residues. Unmatched junction bases numbered 3, after V lost 4 bases and J lost 4 bases. Per the germline V gene, CDR1 is KGHSH and CDR2 is LQKENI. DNA of the CDR3: TGTGCCAGCTCACGGGGGACAGGGGGATACGAGCAGTACGTC. This encodes CASSRGTGGYEQYV.

V gene TRBV7-9 combines with J gene TRBJ1-1; 7 positions agree with TRBD1. The CDR3 loop spans 12 amino acids. In germline, CDR1 is SEHNR, CDR2 FQNEAQ (reference sequence). Trimming at V came to 5 bases and at J to 8 bases, leaving 5 bases not matched to a gene. The CDR3 bases are TGTGCCAGCAGCCCTCAAGGGGGCGAAGCTTTCTTT. Its translation is CASSPQGGEAFF.

The CDR3 DNA reads as TGTGCCTGGAACAGGGGGCCCACTGAAGCTTTCTTT. It specifies CAWNRGPTEAFF. The chain is built from TRBV30 and TRBJ1-1, with 9 bases matching TRBD1. Trimming took 4 bases from V and 4 from J; bases not matched to a gene: 1. The CDR3 contains 12 residues. The V gene's germline CDR1 is GTSNPN and CDR2 SVGIG (reference sequence).